Each of the 28 T cell receptor beta chains below was sequenced from the same sample in a study of Graves' ophthalmopathy and Graves' hyperthyroidism. RNA transcripts yielded amplified TCR beta CDR3 regions. The first round was an RT-PCR with HTBI primers, and the second round was a multiplex PCR. TCRdb passed the multiplex PCR reads through MiXCR, listing each CDR3 protein once. The sample contains 500,000 to 700,000 distinct CDR3 sequences, approximately 21% of which appear only once. Sequenced: peripheral blood. These receptors were collected from a woman younger than 30 with stable Graves' hyperthyroidism. Some clones in this sample may be carry-over from other donors' samples.

At least ten counts were recorded for this clonotype. The chain combines TRBV24-1 with TRBJ2-5, with 15 nucleotides matching TRBD2. CDR1 is KGHDR and CDR2 is SFDVKD in the germline V gene. This CDR3 is built from 17 residues. The J segment lost 3 bases and the V segment lost 4 bases, leaving 5 bases of the junction unmatched. CDR3 loop: CATSDPGLAGGEETQYF. CDR3 DNA: TGTGCCACCAGTGACCCCGGACTAGCGGGGGGGGAAGAGACCCAGTACTTC.

This clonotype was picked up many times. V and J are TRBV5-5 and TRBJ2-5, with 9 positions matching TRBD1. V lost 2 bases and J lost 5; bases outside the gene matches: 10. This CDR3 spans 16 amino acids. From germline, CDR1 is SGHKS and CDR2 YYEKEE (reference sequence). CDR3 nucleotide sequence: TGTGCCAGCAGCTTAGATACAGGGGGCCCTCCCGAGACCCAGTACTTC. Its protein is CASSLDTGGPPETQYF. The full variable domain, with the rest looked up from reference TRBV5-5 and TRBJ2-5, is DAGVTQSPTHLIKTRGQQVTLRCSPISGHKSVSWYQQVLGQGPQFIFQYYEKEERGRGNFPDRFSARQFPNYSSELNVNALLLGDSALYLCASSLDTGGPPETQYFGPGTRLLVL.

This clonotype was recorded a few times. The rearrangement links TRBV10-3 to TRBJ2-2; the D is unclear. Germline CDR1 is ENHRY and CDR2 is SYGVKD. The CDR3 covers 16 residues. Trimming took off 0 bases at V and 0 bases at J, with 8 bases between the two ends. The CDR3 DNA sequence: TGTGCCATCAGTGAGTCCCGGATTCCGAACACCGGGGAGCTGTTTTTT. It is translated as CAISESRIPNTGELFF.

A few counts support this clonotype. This chain joins TRBV19 and TRBJ1-5; 7 bases align to TRBD1. CDR1 and CDR2 from the germline V gene are LNHDA and SQIVND (reference sequence). The CDR3 is made up of 17 amino acids. V gave up 2 bases and J gave up 1 base; unmatched junction bases: 8. DNA of the CDR3: TGTGCCAGTAGTATAACCACGACAGGGAGGAGCAATCAGCCCCAGCATTTT. Its translation is CASSITTTGRSNQPQHF.

V is TRBV29-1 and J is TRBJ1-1; TRBD1 might be the D (5 bases). The CDR3 runs to 15 residues. Per germline, CDR1 SQVTM and CDR2 ANQGSEA. Trimming shortened V by 3 bases and J by 1 base, and 15 bases separated the two germline ends. The CDR3 loop reads CSVDFERTTNTEAFF. The CDR3, as DNA: TGCAGCGTTGATTTCGAGAGGACAACGAACACTGAAGCTTTCTTT.

This chain uses TRBV20-1 with TRBJ1-1; D perhaps matches TRBD1 (6 bases). V lost 3 bases, J lost 4 bases, and 12 bases lay in between. Germline V gene sequence: CDR1 DFQATT, CDR2 SNEGSKA (reference sequence). The CDR3 runs 13 residues. The CDR3 bases are TGCAGTGCTAGGACAGGATCGGCCACTGAAGCTTTCTTT. The encoded protein is CSARTGSATEAFF.

This clonotype was picked up many times. The CDR3 region is CASGLATGLSYEQYF. The CDR3 nucleotides are TGTGCTAGTGGTTTGGCGACGGGACTCTCCTACGAGCAGTACTTC. The gene calls are TRBV12-5 and TRBJ2-7; tentative D call: TRBD2 (6 bases). This CDR3 contains 15 residues. CDR1 and CDR2 (germline): LGHNT, FRNRAP. Trimming removed 1 base at V and 0 bases at J, with 10 bases between.

At least ten counts were recorded for this clonotype. The chain links TRBV6-1 to TRBJ2-3; D is perhaps TRBD2 (6 bases). The V end was cut by 6 bases, the J end by 1 base, with 17 bases between. Germline V CDR1 and CDR2: MNHNS, SASEGT. The CDR3 is 16 amino acids. The CDR3 region is CASSRTAGLRTDTQYF. The CDR3, as DNA: TGTGCCAGCAGCCGAACGGCGGGACTGCGCACAGATACGCAGTATTTT.

This rearrangement joins TRBV29-1 to TRBJ1-2, with D perhaps TRBD1 (6 bases). The CDR3 covers 13 residues. Between the trimmed V and J ends, which lost 2 bases and 3 bases, there was a span of 10 bases. Germline-derived CDR1 and CDR2 are SQVTM and ANQGSEA. This chain's CDR3 is CSVESGEDYGYTF. The CDR3 DNA is TGCAGCGTTGAATCAGGGGAAGACTATGGCTACACCTTC.

This clonotype was found many times. The rearrangement links TRBV7-2 to TRBJ2-7; D might be TRBD2 (7 bases). This CDR3 has 15 residues. Trimming cost V 5 bases and J 1 base, with 15 bases left between them. Per germline, CDR1 SGHTA and CDR2 FQGNSA. CDR3 sequence (DNA): TGTGCCAGCAGCCGCGGGGGCGCGAGTTCCTACGAGCAGTACTTC. It is translated as CASSRGGASSYEQYF.

A single count supports this clonotype. The rearrangement joins TRBV12-3 or TRBV12-4 to TRBJ1-1, with 7 bases matching TRBD1. The CDR3 runs 14 residues. Trimming removed 5 bases from V and 4 bases from J; junction bases left unmatched: 7. CDR3 amino acids: CASSIDRVGTEAFF. The CDR3 DNA follows: TGTGCCAGCAGTATAGACAGGGTAGGCACTGAAGCTTTCTTT.

This clonotype was seen many times. The chain carries TRBV4-1 and TRBJ1-2, with D possibly being TRBD1 (6 bases). The CDR3 is 17 amino acids. Germline-derived CDR1 and CDR2 are MGHRA and YSYEKL. Trimming cost V 1 base and J 6 bases, with 21 bases left between them. CDR3 bases: TGCGCCAGCAGCCAAGTCAACGTGTTAGGGGGGGAGGATGGCTACACCTTC. As protein: CASSQVNVLGGEDGYTF.

The genes are TRBV19 and TRBJ1-2; D gene unclear. The CDR3 length is 12 residues. Looked up from germline, CDR1 is LNHDA and CDR2 is SQIVND (reference sequence). V was cut by 10 bases and J by 4 bases, with 13 bases left in between. The CDR3 is CATEEGAYGYTF. Written as DNA, the CDR3 is TGTGCCACCGAGGAAGGAGCCTATGGCTACACCTTC.

This clonotype was counted at least ten times. One end of the junction fails to match germline, which may point to a read error. J is TRBJ1-2 and V is TRBV28; TRBD1 might be the D (5 bases). Germline V gene data show CDR1 as MDHEN and CDR2 as SYDVKM. The CDR3 has 11 residues. The CDR3 DNA follows: TGTGCCAGCAGTCTCCGGAGGGACCTATTCTTC. It yields the protein CASSLRRDLFF.

This clonotype was found many times. This chain joins TRBV7-2 and TRBJ1-5; 8 bases align to TRBD1. V shed 0 bases, J shed 4 bases, and the junction held 2 bases outside the gene matches. In germline, CDR1 is SGHTA, CDR2 FQGNSA. This CDR3 has 15 amino acids. The CDR3 DNA reads as TGTGCCAGCAGCTTAGCTACAGGGGGGAATCAGCCCCAGCATTTT. This encodes CASSLATGGNQPQHF.

This clonotype was found many times. The V call is TRBV20-1, the J call TRBJ2-2, with 8 bases lining up with TRBD2. V was clipped by 7 bases and J by 5 bases; unmatched bases: 3. The CDR3 runs 12 residues. Germline V lookup: CDR1 DFQATT, CDR2 SNEGSKA (reference sequence). CDR3 loop: CSGAGGTGELFF. In DNA form, the CDR3 reads TGCAGTGGGGCGGGGGGAACCGGGGAGCTGTTTTTT.

V and J are TRBV5-1 and TRBJ1-3; D unclear. The CDR3 sequence is 16 residues long. Germline V gene lookup returns CDR1 SGHRS and CDR2 YFSETQ. Trimming shortened V by 1 base and J by 2 bases, and 13 bases separated the two germline ends. The CDR3 protein is CASSLWGKGTGNTIYF. CDR3 bases: TGCGCCAGCAGCTTGTGGGGAAAAGGAACTGGAAACACCATATATTTT. Variable domain in full (rest from reference TRBV5-1 and TRBJ1-3): KAGVTQTPRYLIKTRGQQVTLSCSPISGHRSVSWYQQTPGQGLQFLFEYFSETQRNKGNFPGRFSGRQFSNSRSEMNVSTLELGDSALYLCASSLWGKGTGNTIYFGEGSWLTVV.

This clonotype was seen ten or more times. As DNA, the CDR3 is TGTGCCAGCAGACTCGTTCAGGGATCCCCCTACGAGCAGTACTTC. Its translation is CASRLVQGSPYEQYF. The V and J genes are TRBV6-2 or TRBV6-3 and TRBJ2-7, with a tentative D call TRBD1 (5 bases). From germline, CDR1 is MNHEY and CDR2 SVGEGT. V lost 6 bases and J 2 bases, leaving 17 bases between the germline ends. The CDR3 consists of 15 residues.

This clonotype has at least ten counts. The V gene is TRBV16, the J gene TRBJ1-1; TRBD1 is a possible D gene (6 bases). Per germline, CDR1 KGHSY and CDR2 FQNENV. The CDR3 totals 12 residues. V was clipped by 3 bases and J by 6 bases, with 8 bases between them. The DNA of the CDR3 is TGTGCCAGCAGCCAGGCAGGGGCTGAAGCTTTCTTT. This translates into CASSQAGAEAFF.

Ten or more counts support this clonotype. V gene TRBV2 combines with J gene TRBJ2-2; D might be TRBD1 (5 bases). The CDR3 sequence is 15 residues long. The V end was cut by 4 bases, the J end by 6 bases, with 15 bases between. Germline CDR1 and CDR2: SNHLY and FYNNEI. CDR3 nucleotides: TGTGCCAGCAGTGTGTCTAGGAAAGGGGCCGGGGAGCTGTTTTTT. This translates into CASSVSRKGAGELFF. The whole variable domain, remainder taken from reference TRBV2 and TRBJ2-2, is EPEVTQTPSHQVTQMGQEVILRCVPISNHLYFYWYRQILGQKVEFLVSFYNNEISEKSEIFDDQFSVERPDGSNFTLKIRSTKLEDSAMYFCASSVSRKGAGELFFGEGSRLTVL.

Details on this clonotype: One junction end disagrees with the germline gene, perhaps due to a read error. This chain links TRBV6-1 with TRBJ2-2; weak D call: TRBD2 (6 bases). Germline V gene data show CDR1 as MNHNS and CDR2 as SASEGT. The CDR3 spans 16 residues. For the CDR3, the DNA is TGTGCCAGCATCCGGGACTCCCGTGAGGCCACCGGGGAGCTGTGTTTT. Amino acids: CASIRDSREATGELCF.

In this sample, this clonotype turned up many times. The V and J genes are TRBV15 and TRBJ2-5; D is tentatively TRBD1 or TRBD2 (6 bases each). Germline assignment: CDR1 LNHNV and CDR2 YYDKDF (reference sequence). The CDR3 is 16 amino acids. Trimming left V 1 base short and J 2 bases short, with 14 bases between. The CDR3 protein is CATSRGSGAPQETQYF. CDR3 nucleotide sequence: TGTGCCACCAGCAGAGGTTCGGGGGCTCCTCAAGAGACCCAGTACTTC.

This clonotype appeared a few times. This sequence joins TRBV6-1 and TRBJ1-2; possible D gene TRBD1, 5 bases. This CDR3 region has 15 residues. Trimming shortened V by 6 bases and J by 0 bases, and 14 bases separated the two germline ends. The V gene's germline CDR1 is MNHNS and CDR2 SASEGT. The CDR3 region has the DNA TGTGCCAGCAGCCCCTCCCGACAGACTAACTATGGCTACACCTTC. Protein: CASSPSRQTNYGYTF.

Many counts were recorded for this clonotype. The gene calls are TRBV19 and TRBJ1-5, with D unresolved. V lost 5 bases and J 6 bases, leaving 8 bases between the germline ends. The CDR3 length is 12 residues. From germline, CDR1 is LNHDA and CDR2 SQIVND (reference sequence). CDR3 protein: CASSRWGQPQHF. In DNA form, the CDR3 reads TGTGCCAGTAGTCGGTGGGGTCAGCCCCAGCATTTT.

This clonotype was recorded a few times. The chain links TRBV30 to TRBJ2-4; 8 nucleotides agree with TRBD2. With 0 bases clipped from V and 3 bases from J, the junction kept 4 bases outside the gene matches. This CDR3 has 15 amino acids. The germline CDR1 and CDR2 sequences are GTSNPN and SVGIG (reference sequence). The CDR3 region is CAWSVPGGVKNIQYF. DNA for the CDR3: TGTGCCTGGAGTGTACCCGGGGGGGTCAAAAACATTCAGTACTTC.

The V gene is TRBV4-1, the J gene TRBJ2-7; TRBD1 might be the D (6 bases). V dropped 0 bases and J dropped 3 bases, with 15 bases sitting between them. The CDR3 runs 16 residues. Per the germline V gene, CDR1 is MGHRA and CDR2 is YSYEKL. The DNA of the CDR3 is TGCGCCAGCAGCCAAGAAAAAATGGCAGGGGACTACGAGCAGTACTTC. This sequence encodes CASSQEKMAGDYEQYF.

The V and J genes are TRBV12-3 or TRBV12-4 and TRBJ2-7, with D unresolved. V lost 6 bases and J 6 bases, leaving 18 bases between the germline ends. The CDR3 consists of 14 residues. The CDR3 DNA reads TGTGCCAGCAGCTTGGACGCGGATATCTCCGAGCAGTACTTC. The encoded protein is CASSLDADISEQYF.

The chain joins TRBV7-3 to TRBJ1-2; 10 bases align to TRBD1. Germline V lookup: CDR1 SGHTA, CDR2 FQGTGA. CDR3 size: 15 residues. V dropped 4 bases and J dropped 8; count of bases not matched to a gene: 10. The CDR3: CASSSPGTGAWGYTF. CDR3 nucleotide sequence: TGTGCCAGCAGCTCCCCCGGGACAGGGGCTTGGGGCTACACCTTC.